Shown below are 15 T cell receptor beta chains from a single sample sequenced in a study of shared clonotypes between healthy human individuals. The repertoire was sequenced with immunoSEQ multiplex PCR; TCRdb's copy has only in-frame clones and lacks some. Here the sample spans a few hundred thousand clones, 79% being singletons. Material for sequencing was PBMCs. All receptors come from a woman aged 40 to 49 in good health. Some clones in this sample may be carry-over from other donors' samples.

This sequence joins TRBV2 and TRBJ1-5; 7 nucleotides line up with TRBD1. Germline assignment: CDR1 SNHLY and CDR2 FYNNEI. The CDR3 is made up of 13 amino acids. V was pared by 5 bases and J by 7 bases, with 5 bases of the junction left unmatched. The CDR3 DNA is TGTGCCAGCAGTTCTGACAGGGCACAGCCCCAGCATTTT. Its translation: CASSSDRAQPQHF.

The chain recombines TRBV28 with TRBJ2-1; TRBD2 matches at 8 bases. The length of the CDR3 is 15 residues. Germline CDR1 is MDHEN and CDR2 is SYDVKM. V dropped 5 bases and J dropped 7; count of bases not matched to a gene: 10. Written as DNA, the CDR3 is TGTGCCAGCAGTCCCGCGCCAGCGGGAGTGAATGAGCAGTTCTTC. It specifies CASSPAPAGVNEQFF.

The chain has TRBV30 and TRBJ2-2; 9 bases line up with TRBD1. Germline CDR1 GTSNPN, CDR2 SVGIG (reference sequence). The CDR3 runs to 15 residues. With V trimmed by 3 bases and J by 4 bases, 6 bases remained unmatched. The CDR3 DNA reads TGTGCCTGGAGGCGCCAGACAGGGGGCACCGGGGAGCTGTTTTTT. This codes for CAWRRQTGGTGELFF.

This rearrangement joins TRBV11-3 to TRBJ2-7; no reliable D call. CDR3 length: 13 amino acids. Per the germline V gene, CDR1 is SGHNT and CDR2 is YENEEA. V gave up 1 base and J gave up 7 bases, with 11 bases separating them. CDR3 in amino acids: CASSLGAGREQYF. Written as DNA, the CDR3 is TGTGCCAGCAGCTTAGGAGCCGGGCGGGAGCAGTACTTC.

The J gene is TRBJ2-7, the V gene TRBV5-4, with 7 bases that match TRBD2. The CDR3 runs 12 residues. V shed 2 bases and J 4 bases; nucleotides not matched to a gene: 0. From germline, CDR1 is SGHNT and CDR2 YYREEE (reference sequence). The CDR3 sequence: CASSFGRYEQYF. Here the CDR3 DNA reads TGTGCCAGCAGCTTCGGGAGGTACGAGCAGTACTTC.

The chain couples TRBV11-2 to TRBJ1-5; no definite D call. V shed 4 bases and J shed 5 bases, with 21 bases lying between them. The germline gives CDR1 SGHAT, CDR2 FQNNGV. The CDR3 totals 17 residues. The CDR3 sequence is CASSYSKDFQTHQPQHF. The CDR3 bases are TGTGCCAGCAGCTACTCTAAGGACTTTCAGACCCATCAGCCCCAGCATTTT.

The V call is TRBV28, the J call TRBJ2-6; no reliable D call. Trimming removed 5 bases at V and 0 bases at J, with 8 bases between. CDR1 MDHEN and CDR2 SYDVKM come from the germline V gene. The CDR3 loop spans 15 amino acids. The CDR3 DNA follows: TGTGCCAGCAGTGTGGGCAGCTCTGGGGCCAACGTCCTGACTTTC. This codes for CASSVGSSGANVLTF. The full variable domain, completed using reference TRBV28 and TRBJ2-6, is DVKVTQSSRYLVKRTGEKVFLECVQDMDHENMFWYRQDPGLGLRLIYFSYDVKMKEKGDIPEGYSVSREKKERFSLILESASTNQTSMYLCASSVGSSGANVLTFGAGSRLTVL.

The count of this clone is one. The genes are TRBV6-1 and TRBJ2-7, with 13 bases lining up with TRBD2. The CDR3 sequence is 15 residues long. The V and J ends lost 6 bases and 2 bases, in that order; junction bases with no gene match: 4. Germline V CDR1 and CDR2: MNHNS, SASEGT. The CDR3 loop is CASSGLAGEAYEQYF. The CDR3 DNA sequence: TGTGCCAGCAGCGGACTAGCGGGAGAGGCCTACGAGCAGTACTTC.

The chain joins TRBV5-1 to TRBJ2-1; D gene uncertain. Germline lookup yields CDR1 SGHRS and CDR2 YFSETQ. V lost 0 bases and J lost 8, with 12 bases in between. The CDR3 has 14 amino acids. The CDR3 nucleotides read TGCGCCAGCAGCTTGGCCGGAAGCCCCCATGAGCAGTTCTTC. Translating it yields CASSLAGSPHEQFF. The complete variable domain, with remaining parts taken from reference TRBV5-1 and TRBJ2-1, reads KAGVTQTPRYLIKTRGQQVTLSCSPISGHRSVSWYQQTPGQGLQFLFEYFSETQRNKGNFPGRFSGRQFSNSRSEMNVSTLELGDSALYLCASSLAGSPHEQFFGPGTRLTVL.

The chain carries TRBV6-6 and TRBJ2-7; TRBD2 matches at 8 bases. Germline V CDR1 and CDR2: MNHNY, SVGAGI (reference sequence). This CDR3 is built from 13 residues. V lost 6 bases, J lost 9 bases, and 10 bases stayed unmatched. CDR3 amino acids: CASSQPGGRVQYF. The CDR3 coding sequence is TGTGCCAGCAGCCAGCCGGGGGGGAGGGTGCAGTACTTC.

This chain joins TRBV28 and TRBJ1-1; weak D call: TRBD1 (6 bases). The germline CDR1 and CDR2 sequences are MDHEN and SYDVKM. Trimming left V 6 bases short and J 0 bases short, with 14 bases between. This CDR3 region has 15 residues. CDR3 nucleotides: TGTGCCAGCAGAAAGTCCAGGGGAGTGAACACTGAAGCTTTCTTT. Translating it yields CASRKSRGVNTEAFF.

The rearrangement links TRBV27 to TRBJ2-6, with D tentatively TRBD1 or TRBD2 (6 bases each). V dropped 1 base and J dropped 0 bases, with 13 bases sitting between them. The length of the CDR3 is 18 residues. CDR1 is MNHEY, CDR2 SMNVEV, per germline (reference sequence). The CDR3, as DNA: TGTGCCAGCAGTTTATGGAGGGGGTTAAGCTCTGGGGCCAACGTCCTGACTTTC. It encodes CASSLWRGLSSGANVLTF.

This rearrangement joins TRBV27 to TRBJ2-1; 7 bases align to TRBD2. The J segment lost 3 bases and the V segment lost 11 bases, leaving 10 bases of the junction unmatched. The CDR3 length is 14 residues. Germline lookup yields CDR1 MNHEY and CDR2 SMNVEV (reference sequence). DNA for the CDR3: TGTGCCTCCCACCGGGCTAGCGGCTACAATGAGCAGTTCTTC. Protein sequence: CASHRASGYNEQFF.

This rearrangement joins TRBV14 to TRBJ2-1, with 9 bases aligning to TRBD2. The CDR3 is made up of 16 amino acids. The germline CDR1 and CDR2 sequences are SGHDN and FVKESK. Losses at the gene ends were 4 bases for V and 4 bases for J; bases not matched to a gene: 8. CDR3: CASSPTSGRTYNEQFF. CDR3 nucleotide sequence: TGTGCCAGCAGCCCTACTAGCGGGCGAACTTACAATGAGCAGTTCTTC.

This chain connects TRBV7-6 to TRBJ2-5; D perhaps matches TRBD2 (6 bases). The CDR3 totals 14 residues. V lost 2 bases and J lost 5, with 12 bases in between. Germline V gives CDR1 SGHVS, CDR2 FNYEAQ. The CDR3 loop reads CASSLPGGLETQYF. The CDR3 DNA reads TGTGCCAGCAGCTTACCTGGAGGGCTGGAGACCCAGTACTTC. Looking up the rest from reference TRBV7-6 and TRBJ2-5 gives the full variable domain: GAGVSQSPRYKVTKRGQDVALRCDPISGHVSLYWYRQALGQGPEFLTYFNYEAQQDKSGLPNDRFSAERPEGSISTLTIQRTEQRDSAMYRCASSLPGGLETQYFGPGTRLLVL.